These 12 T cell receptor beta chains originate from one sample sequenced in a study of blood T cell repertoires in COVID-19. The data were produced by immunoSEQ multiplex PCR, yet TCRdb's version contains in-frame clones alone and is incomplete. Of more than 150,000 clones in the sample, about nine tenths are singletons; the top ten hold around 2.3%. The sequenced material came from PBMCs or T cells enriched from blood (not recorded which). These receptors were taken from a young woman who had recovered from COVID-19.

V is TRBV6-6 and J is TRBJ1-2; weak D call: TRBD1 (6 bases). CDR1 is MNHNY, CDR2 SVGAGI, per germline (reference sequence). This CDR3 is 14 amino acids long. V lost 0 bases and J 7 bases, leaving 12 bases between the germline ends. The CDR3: CASSYSGQGTGYTF. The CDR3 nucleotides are TGTGCCAGCAGTTACTCAGGGCAGGGGACTGGCTACACCTTC.

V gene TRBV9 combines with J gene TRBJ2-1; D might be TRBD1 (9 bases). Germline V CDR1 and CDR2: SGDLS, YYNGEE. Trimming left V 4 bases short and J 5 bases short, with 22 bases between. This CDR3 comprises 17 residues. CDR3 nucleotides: TGTGCCAGCAGCTCCTACGGGGGGGGACAGGGCGACAATGAGCAGTTCTTC. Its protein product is CASSSYGGGQGDNEQFF.

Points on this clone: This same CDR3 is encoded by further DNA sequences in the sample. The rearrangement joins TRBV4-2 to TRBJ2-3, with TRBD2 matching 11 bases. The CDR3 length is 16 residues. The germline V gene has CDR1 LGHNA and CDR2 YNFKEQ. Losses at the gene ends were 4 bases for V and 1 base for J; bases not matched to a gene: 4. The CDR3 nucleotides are TGTGCCAGCAGCCTAGGGACTAGCGGACGCACAGATACGCAGTATTTT. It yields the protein CASSLGTSGRTDTQYF.

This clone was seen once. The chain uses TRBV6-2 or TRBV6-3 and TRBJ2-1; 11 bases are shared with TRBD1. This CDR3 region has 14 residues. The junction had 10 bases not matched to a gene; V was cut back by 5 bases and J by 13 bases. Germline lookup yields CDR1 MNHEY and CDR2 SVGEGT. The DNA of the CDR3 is TGTGCCAGCAGTATGGACAGGGGGCGAACAGTTCAGTTCTTC. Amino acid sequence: CASSMDRGRTVQFF.

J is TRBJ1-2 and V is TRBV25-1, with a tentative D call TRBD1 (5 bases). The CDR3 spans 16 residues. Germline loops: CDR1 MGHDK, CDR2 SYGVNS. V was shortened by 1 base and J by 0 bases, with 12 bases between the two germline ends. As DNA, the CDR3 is TGTGCCAGCAGTGAATTTAGTGGCAGGGCTAACTATGGCTACACCTTC. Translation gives CASSEFSGRANYGYTF.

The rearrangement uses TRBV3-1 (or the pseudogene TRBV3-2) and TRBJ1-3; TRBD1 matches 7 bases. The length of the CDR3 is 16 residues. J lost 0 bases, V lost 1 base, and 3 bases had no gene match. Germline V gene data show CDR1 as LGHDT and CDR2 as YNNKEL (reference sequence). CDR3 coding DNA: TGTGCCAGCAGCCAAGTCCGGACAGGCTCTGGAAACACCATATATTTT. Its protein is CASSQVRTGSGNTIYF.

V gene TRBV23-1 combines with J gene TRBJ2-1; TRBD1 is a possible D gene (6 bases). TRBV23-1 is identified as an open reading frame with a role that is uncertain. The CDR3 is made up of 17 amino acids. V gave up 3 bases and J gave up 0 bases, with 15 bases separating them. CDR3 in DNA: TGCGCCAGCAGTCACCAGAGACAGGCAAGCTCCTACAATGAGCAGTTCTTC. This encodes CASSHQRQASSYNEQFF.

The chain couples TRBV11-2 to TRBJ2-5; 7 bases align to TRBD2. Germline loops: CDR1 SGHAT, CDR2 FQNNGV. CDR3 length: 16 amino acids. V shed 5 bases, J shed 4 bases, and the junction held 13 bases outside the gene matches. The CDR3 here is CASSPSGERGRETQYF. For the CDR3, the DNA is TGTGCCAGCAGCCCAAGCGGGGAGCGAGGGAGAGAGACCCAGTACTTC.

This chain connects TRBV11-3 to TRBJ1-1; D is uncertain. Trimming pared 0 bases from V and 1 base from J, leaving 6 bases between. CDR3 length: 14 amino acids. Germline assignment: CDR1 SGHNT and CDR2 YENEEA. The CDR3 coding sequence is TGTGCCAGCAGCTTAGAGCAGGAGAACACTGAAGCTTTCTTT. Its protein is CASSLEQENTEAFF.

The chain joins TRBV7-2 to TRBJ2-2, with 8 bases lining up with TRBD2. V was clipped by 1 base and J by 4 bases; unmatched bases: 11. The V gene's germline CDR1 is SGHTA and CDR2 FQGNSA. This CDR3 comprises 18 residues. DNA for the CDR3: TGTGCCAGCAGCTTAGTGGGACCGGGACTAGGGAGCACCGGGGAGCTGTTTTTT. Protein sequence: CASSLVGPGLGSTGELFF.

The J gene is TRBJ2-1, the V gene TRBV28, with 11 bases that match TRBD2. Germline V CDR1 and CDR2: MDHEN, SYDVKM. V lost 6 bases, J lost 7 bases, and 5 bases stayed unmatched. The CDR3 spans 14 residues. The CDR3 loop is CASSPGTSGNEQFF. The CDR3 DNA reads TGTGCCAGCAGCCCCGGGACTAGCGGTAATGAGCAGTTCTTC.

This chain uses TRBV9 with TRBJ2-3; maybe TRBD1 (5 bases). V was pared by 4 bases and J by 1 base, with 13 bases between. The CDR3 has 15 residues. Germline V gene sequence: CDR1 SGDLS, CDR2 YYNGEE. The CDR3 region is CASSSRQGGTDTQYF. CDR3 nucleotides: TGTGCCAGCAGCTCCCGGCAAGGGGGCACAGATACGCAGTATTTT.